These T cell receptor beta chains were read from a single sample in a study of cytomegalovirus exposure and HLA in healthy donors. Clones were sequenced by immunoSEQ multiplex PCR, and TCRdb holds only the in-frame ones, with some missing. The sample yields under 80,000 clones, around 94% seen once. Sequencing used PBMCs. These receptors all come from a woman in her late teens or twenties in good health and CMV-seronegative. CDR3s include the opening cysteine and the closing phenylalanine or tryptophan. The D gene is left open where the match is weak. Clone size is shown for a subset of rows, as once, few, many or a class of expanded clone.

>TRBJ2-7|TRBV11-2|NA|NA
CASSLDRGSGSYEQYF
TGTGCCAGCAGCTTAGACCGGGGTAGCGGCTCCTACGAGCAGTACTTC
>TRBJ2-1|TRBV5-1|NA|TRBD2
CASSSKLAGVTNEQFF
TGCGCCAGCAGCTCCAAACTAGCGGGAGTCACCAATGAGCAGTTCTTC
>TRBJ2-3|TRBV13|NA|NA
CASSFFVSPTDTQYF
TGTGCCAGCAGCTTCTTCGTGTCTCCCACAGATACGCAGTATTTT
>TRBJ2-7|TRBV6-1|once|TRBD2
CASSEGIAGYYEQYF
TGTGCCAGCAGTGAAGGTATAGCGGGATACTACGAGCAGTACTTC
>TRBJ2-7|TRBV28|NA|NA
CASSLRQATSYEQYF
TGTGCCAGCAGTTTACGGCAGGCGACCTCCTACGAGCAGTACTTC
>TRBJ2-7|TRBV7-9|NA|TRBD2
CASSFRGDSYEQYF
TGTGCCAGCAGCTTCCGGGGGGACTCCTACGAGCAGTACTTC
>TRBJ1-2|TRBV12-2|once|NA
CASRGGVTDKYYGYTF
TGTGCAAGTCGCGGCGGAGTCACGGATAAGTACTATGGCTACACCTTC
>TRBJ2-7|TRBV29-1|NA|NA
CSVSVETHSEQYF
TGCAGCGTTAGTGTAGAGACCCACAGCGAGCAGTACTTC
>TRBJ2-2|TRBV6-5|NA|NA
CASSYEQRANTGELFF
TGTGCCAGCAGTTACGAGCAGAGGGCGAACACCGGGGAGCTGTTTTTT
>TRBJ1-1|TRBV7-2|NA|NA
CASSSSLTSRAFF
TGTGCCAGCAGCTCCAGCCTGACATCCCGGGCTTTCTTT
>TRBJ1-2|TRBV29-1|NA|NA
CSADPGDGYTF
TGCAGCGCAGATCCAGGGGATGGCTACACCTTC
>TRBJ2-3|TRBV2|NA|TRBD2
CASSGGSGRATDTQYF
TGTGCCAGCAGTGGAGGTAGCGGGAGGGCCACAGATACGCAGTATTTT
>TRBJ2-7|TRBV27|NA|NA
CASSQAGQRFSEYF
TGTGCCAGCAGTCAGGCGGGACAGAGGTTTTCCGAGTACTTC
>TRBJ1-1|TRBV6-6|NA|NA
CASTGRANTEAFF
TGTGCCAGCACGGGCAGGGCGAACACTGAAGCTTTCTTT
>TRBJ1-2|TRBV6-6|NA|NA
CASSYADYGYTF
TGTGCCAGCAGTTACGCGGACTACGGCTACACCTTC
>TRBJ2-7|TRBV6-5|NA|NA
CASSYSTGYEQYF
TGTGCCAGCAGTTACTCGACGGGGTACGAGCAGTACTTC
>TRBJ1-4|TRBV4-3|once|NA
CASSQDLPAGEKLFF
TGCGCCAGCAGCCAGGACTTGCCGGCAGGTGAAAAACTGTTTTTT
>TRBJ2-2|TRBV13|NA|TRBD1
CASLYRGLGTGELFF
TGTGCCAGCCTCTACAGGGGCCTGGGGACCGGGGAGCTGTTTTTT
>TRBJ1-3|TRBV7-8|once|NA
CASSLRETGNTIYF
TGTGCCAGCAGCCTCAGGGAAACTGGAAACACCATATATTTT
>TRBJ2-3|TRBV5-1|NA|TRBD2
CASSTIAGKLKDTQYF
TGCGCCAGCAGCACGATAGCGGGAAAGCTTAAAGATACGCAGTATTTT
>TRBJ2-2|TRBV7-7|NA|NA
CASSLQGTGELFF
TGTGCTAGCAGCTTACAGGGAACCGGGGAGCTGTTTTTT
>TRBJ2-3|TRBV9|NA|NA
CASSSPGSPRGRDTDTQYF
TGTGCCAGCAGCTCCCCGGGATCACCGCGGGGGCGGGACACAGATACGCAGTATTTT
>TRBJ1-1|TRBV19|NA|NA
CASSYRGQDTEAFF
TGTGCCAGTAGCTACCGTGGGCAGGACACTGAAGCTTTCTTT
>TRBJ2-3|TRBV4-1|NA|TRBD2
CASSLRLALDTQYF
TGCGCCAGCAGCCTGAGACTAGCACTAGATACGCAGTATTTT
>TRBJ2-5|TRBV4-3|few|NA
CASSSAFVQETQYF
TGCGCCAGCAGCTCAGCGTTCGTTCAAGAGACCCAGTACTTC
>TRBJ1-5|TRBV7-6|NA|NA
CASSLEPEYSNQPQHF
TGTGCCAGCAGCTTAGAACCGGAGTATAGCAATCAGCCCCAGCATTTT
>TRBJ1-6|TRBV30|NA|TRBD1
CAWSDRVRNSPLHF
TGTGCCTGGTCGGACAGGGTCCGTAATTCACCCCTCCACTTT
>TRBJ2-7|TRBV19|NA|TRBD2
CASSPTAGPIEQYF
TGTGCCAGTAGCCCGACAGCGGGACCCATCGAGCAGTACTTC
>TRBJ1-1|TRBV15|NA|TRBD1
CATSSRQGLDTEAFF
TGTGCCACCAGCAGCCGACAGGGGTTGGACACTGAAGCTTTCTTT
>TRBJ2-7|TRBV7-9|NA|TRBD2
CASSLGRVAGVPFTYEQYF
TGTGCCAGCAGCTTAGGGCGAGTAGCGGGAGTCCCCTTTACGTACGAGCAGTACTTC
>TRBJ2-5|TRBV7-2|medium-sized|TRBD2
CASSIAGTSGAETQYF
TGTGCCAGCAGCATCGCCGGGACTAGCGGGGCAGAGACCCAGTACTTC
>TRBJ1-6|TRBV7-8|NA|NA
CASSTEAATRGSPLHF
TGTGCCAGCAGCACCGAGGCGGCGACCCGGGGTTCACCCCTCCACTTT
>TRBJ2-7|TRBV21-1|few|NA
CATSGFHYEQYF
TGTGCCACTTCCGGGTTCCACTACGAGCAGTACTTC
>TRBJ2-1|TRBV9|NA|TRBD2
CASSPSGGDDEQFF
TGTGCCAGCAGCCCTAGCGGGGGGGACGATGAGCAGTTCTTC